Sequencing of this TCR beta chain was carried out in a study of long-term antiretroviral therapy in people with HIV. A word on this clone: Antigen: not known. One end of the junction varies from germline; a read error may be responsible.

The study drew at least one pre-ART and at least two post-ART PBMC samples from every donor. Sequencing used immunoSEQ v3.0 at survey level. Only in-frame clones appear in the TCRdb table, and some are missing; sequencing was by immunoSEQ multiplex PCR. There are about 18,000 clones in the sample; roughly 91% occur only once, and about 9.6% lies in the top ten. General study findings and limits: Diversity measured after ART increased yet remained under transplant donor controls.

The sequence was obtained from a man aged 45-60 years with HIV. Sequencing was performed on unsorted PBMCs, taken 3 years after starting antiretroviral therapy.

The DNA of the CDR3 is TGCGCCAGCAGCGACGATAGGACAGGGGGATCAGATACGCAGTATTTT. It encodes CASSDDRTGGSDTQYF. V usage is TRBV7-9 and J usage is TRBJ2-3; 10 bases map to TRBD1. This CDR3 has 16 residues. Germline lookup yields CDR1 SEHNR and CDR2 FQNEAQ (reference sequence).